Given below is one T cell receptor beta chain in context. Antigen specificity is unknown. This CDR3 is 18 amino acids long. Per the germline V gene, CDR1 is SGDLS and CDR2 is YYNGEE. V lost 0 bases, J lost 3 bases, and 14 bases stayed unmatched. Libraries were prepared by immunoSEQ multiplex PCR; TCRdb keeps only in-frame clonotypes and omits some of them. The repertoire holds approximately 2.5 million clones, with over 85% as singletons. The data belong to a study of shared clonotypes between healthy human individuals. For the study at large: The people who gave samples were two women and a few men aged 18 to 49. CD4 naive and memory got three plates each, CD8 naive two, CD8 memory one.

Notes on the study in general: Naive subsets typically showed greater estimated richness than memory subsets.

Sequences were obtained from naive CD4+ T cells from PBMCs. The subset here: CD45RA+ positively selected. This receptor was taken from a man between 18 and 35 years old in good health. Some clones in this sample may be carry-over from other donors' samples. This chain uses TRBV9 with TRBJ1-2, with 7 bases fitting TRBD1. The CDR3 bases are TGTGCCAGCAGCGTAGAAGGGACAGTATATGGAGTAGACTATGGCTACACCTTC. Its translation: CASSVEGTVYGVDYGYTF.